The 9 T cell receptor beta chains listed next were all sequenced from one sample in a study of tumor-infiltrating lymphocytes in primary liver carcinoma. The study extracted blood RNA from unsorted whole blood and also extracted germline DNA. TCR beta cDNA came from roughly 0.45 ug total RNA, primed with a constant-region primer. Researchers made the TCR beta libraries by running three nested multiplex PCR rounds with slightly modified ARM-PCR. PCR rounds one and two used TRBV1-TRBV30 forward primers with a C-beta reverse primer for approximately 10 cycles each. TCRdb re-called the multiplex PCR reads with MiXCR, one entry per CDR3 protein. This table holds hundreds of thousands of distinct CDR3 sequences, approximately 60% found once. What was sequenced was peripheral blood. The receptors come from a man between 40 and 49 years old with primary liver carcinoma and hepatitis B virus infection.

This clonotype was observed at least ten times. The V and J genes are TRBV6-5 and TRBJ1-1, with a possible D match to TRBD1 (5 bases). Trimming stripped 0 bases from V and 4 bases from J, with 12 bases between. The CDR3 totals 15 residues. The germline V gene encodes CDR1 MNHEY and CDR2 SVGAGI. The CDR3 DNA is TGTGCCAGCAGTTACTCACCCCGAGGGGCCACTGAAGCTTTCTTT. It encodes CASSYSPRGATEAFF.

In regard to this clonotype: The CDR3 ends on some other residue instead of the conserved phenylalanine or tryptophan, so this is likely a read error. The V call is TRBV14, the J call TRBJ2-5; D ambiguous. This CDR3 is 13 amino acids long. Germline CDR1 SGHDN, CDR2 FVKESK. The CDR3 nucleotides read TGTGCCAGGAGCCTCCGATTAAGAGAGACCCAGTACTTA. Translated, it gives CARSLRLRETQYL.

A remark on this clonotype: This may be a read error: a much more frequent sequence differs by one nucleotide. The rearrangement uses TRBV4-2 and TRBJ1-2; D is uncertain. The germline CDR1 and CDR2 sequences are LGHNA and YNFKEQ. There are 11 residues in the CDR3. This chain's CDR3 is CASNQEGGYTF. CDR3 bases: TGTGCCAGCAACCAAGAGGGTGGCTACACCTTC.

Points on this clonotype: A single base separates this from a much larger clone, so it may be a read error. No conserved phenylalanine or tryptophan ends this CDR3, so it is likely a read error. The rearrangement uses TRBV6-5 and TRBJ2-7; D remains unclear. The CDR3 runs 11 residues. From germline, CDR1 is MNHEY and CDR2 SVGAGI. V lost 6 bases to trimming and J lost 6 bases, with 9 bases between them. The CDR3 DNA sequence: TGTGCCAGCAGAATACGAGGCGAGCAGTACTCC. It translates to CASRIRGEQYS.

V and J are TRBV28 and TRBJ1-1, with 7 bases identical to TRBD1. CDR3 size: 15 residues. Germline V lookup: CDR1 MDHEN, CDR2 SYDVKM. J gave up 1 base and V 7 bases, and 9 bases lay outside the gene matches. CDR3 coding DNA: TGTGCCAGCACTACCCCGACAGGGCAGAACACTGAAGCTTTCTTT. Translating it yields CASTTPTGQNTEAFF. The complete variable domain, with remaining parts taken from reference TRBV28 and TRBJ1-1, reads DVKVTQSSRYLVKRTGEKVFLECVQDMDHENMFWYRQDPGLGLRLIYFSYDVKMKEKGDIPEGYSVSREKKERFSLILESASTNQTSMYLCASTTPTGQNTEAFFGQGTRLTVV.

Concerning this clonotype itself: With a much larger clone just one base away, this may be a read error. The chain is built from TRBV6-6 and TRBJ1-4; D is ambiguous. The CDR3 consists of 14 residues. CDR1 is MNHNY and CDR2 is SVGAGI in the germline V gene (reference sequence). The V end was cut by 3 bases, the J end by 5 bases, with 10 bases between. The DNA for the CDR3 is TGTGCCAGCAGTTATGACTCGTTAAATGAAAAACTGTTTTTT. It encodes CASSYDSLNEKLFF.

This clonotype was observed a handful of times. This chain uses TRBV6-1 with TRBJ1-6; the D gene is possibly TRBD1 (5 bases). Germline loops: CDR1 MNHNS, CDR2 SASEGT. V was trimmed by 0 bases and J by 11 bases, leaving 17 bases between them. The CDR3 covers 16 residues. The CDR3 sequence is CASSEALGTLGAPLHF. CDR3 nucleotide sequence: TGTGCCAGCAGTGAAGCGCTTGGGACCCTCGGGGCACCCCTCCACTTT.

This clonotype was seen repeatedly, ten times or more. The chain is built from TRBV12-3 or TRBV12-4 and TRBJ2-3, with TRBD2 matching 9 bases. V shed 6 bases, J shed 0 bases, and the junction held 4 bases outside the gene matches. This CDR3 comprises 15 residues. CDR3: CASRPSGVSTDTQYF. The CDR3 DNA follows: TGTGCCAGCAGACCTAGCGGGGTTAGCACAGATACGCAGTATTTT.

The chain carries TRBV11-2 and TRBJ2-5, with 12 bases fitting TRBD2. Germline V gene sequence: CDR1 SGHAT, CDR2 FQNNGV. This CDR3 spans 18 amino acids. The V and J ends lost 2 bases and 4 bases, in that order; junction bases with no gene match: 11. The CDR3 region is CASSLTTSGSGEGETQYF. The CDR3 bases are TGTGCCAGCAGCTTAACGACTAGCGGGAGTGGAGAGGGAGAGACCCAGTACTTC.